One and the same sample provided the 8 T cell receptor beta chains below, sequenced in a study of cytomegalovirus exposure and HLA in healthy donors. The PCR ran on 60 Vbeta and 13 Jbeta primers. The data were produced by immunoSEQ multiplex PCR, yet TCRdb's version contains in-frame clones alone and is incomplete. Of some 150,000 clones in the sample, roughly 80% were seen once. Input material: PBMCs. The receptor set was obtained from a female donor in good health and CMV-seronegative.

The chain recombines TRBV9 with TRBJ1-3, with a possible D match to TRBD1 (5 bases). V was pared by 7 bases and J by 2 bases, with 16 bases between. Germline V gives CDR1 SGDLS, CDR2 YYNGEE. The length of the CDR3 is 15 residues. The CDR3 region is CASEEGPMTGNTIYF. In DNA, the CDR3 is TGTGCCAGCGAGGAGGGACCAATGACTGGAAACACCATATATTTT.

This clone was counted between two and nine times. V usage is TRBV5-4 and J usage is TRBJ2-7, with 10 positions matching TRBD2. Trimming at V came to 7 bases and at J to 5 bases, leaving 18 bases not matched to a gene. CDR1 and CDR2 (germline): SGHNT, YYREEE (reference sequence). The CDR3 length is 17 residues. CDR3 protein: CASQLSAGGPGGHEQYF. CDR3 DNA: TGTGCCAGCCAACTCTCAGCGGGAGGGCCAGGGGGCCACGAGCAGTACTTC.

This clone has just a few counts. This chain joins TRBV4-1 and TRBJ1-4, with TRBD1 identical over 9 bases. J lost 7 bases, V lost 1 base, and 4 bases had no gene match. The CDR3 is 15 residues long. The germline V gene has CDR1 MGHRA and CDR2 YSYEKL. CDR3 sequence reads: CASSQGQGVGEKLFF. As DNA, the CDR3 is TGCGCCAGCAGCCAAGGACAGGGGGTCGGTGAAAAACTGTTTTTT.

The chain joins TRBV6-5 to TRBJ1-1; no firm D call. Trimming cost V 3 bases and J 0 bases, with 14 bases left between them. CDR1 and CDR2 from the germline V gene are MNHEY and SVGAGI. The CDR3 is 16 amino acids. CDR3 sequence: CASSYSPRRVNTEAFF. The CDR3 bases are TGTGCCAGCAGTTATAGTCCCAGGCGGGTGAACACTGAAGCTTTCTTT.

V gene TRBV9 combines with J gene TRBJ2-1, with 10 bases identical to TRBD1. V shed 0 bases and J 2 bases; nucleotides not matched to a gene: 11. CDR1 SGDLS and CDR2 YYNGEE come from the germline V gene. There are 19 residues in the CDR3. The CDR3 DNA sequence: TGTGCCAGCAGCGTAGCTTGGGGACATGGACAGGGGGCCTACAATGAGCAGTTCTTC. As protein: CASSVAWGHGQGAYNEQFF. Full variable domain (outside the CDR3, taken from reference TRBV9 and TRBJ2-1): DSGVTQTPKHLITATGQRVTLRCSPRSGDLSVYWYQQSLDQGLQFLIQYYNGEERAKGNILERFSAQQFPDLHSELNLSSLELGDSALYFCASSVAWGHGQGAYNEQFFGPGTRLTVL.

As concerns this clone: A read error may produce the germline difference seen at one junction end. The CDR3 DNA is TGTGCCAGCAGTTTACCGAGCGGGTATGGCCACACCTTC. As protein: CASSLPSGYGHTF. The V gene is TRBV28, the J gene TRBJ1-2; D remains ambiguous. The CDR3 contains 13 residues. The germline CDR1 and CDR2 sequences are MDHEN and SYDVKM.

V and J are TRBV19 and TRBJ1-4; D is unclear. CDR3 size: 13 residues. Deletions cut 0 bases from V and 14 bases from J, with 13 bases between. CDR1 and CDR2 from the germline V gene are LNHDA and SQIVND (reference sequence). CDR3 sequence: CASSIDLGRGLFF. DNA of the CDR3: TGTGCCAGTAGTATAGATCTCGGTCGAGGCCTGTTTTTT.

This clone was seen a handful of times. CDR3 sequence reads: CASRGRQGANIQYF. In DNA, the CDR3 is TGTGCCAGCAGAGGTAGACAGGGGGCGAACATTCAGTACTTC. V gene TRBV6-1 combines with J gene TRBJ2-4, with TRBD1 identical over 10 bases. The CDR3 totals 14 residues. Trimming removed 6 bases from V and 7 bases from J; junction bases left unmatched: 6. The germline V gene has CDR1 MNHNS and CDR2 SASEGT.